Below, 24 T cell receptor beta chains from the same sample are listed, as sequenced in a study of cytomegalovirus exposure and HLA in healthy donors. Researchers ran the PCR with 60 Vbeta and 13 Jbeta primers. Only in-frame clones appear in the TCRdb table, and some are missing; sequencing was by immunoSEQ multiplex PCR. Of around 67,000 clones listed, roughly four fifths are singletons. Sequencing was carried out using PBMCs. Receptor source: a woman between 25 and 40 years old in good health and CMV-seropositive.

The CDR3 DNA is TGTGCCAGCACCCTACTCCAGGGTGAAGCTTTCTTT. Translated: CASTLLQGEAFF. The chain combines TRBV28 with TRBJ1-1; a weak D match, TRBD1 (5 bases). V lost 7 bases and J lost 7, with 13 bases in between. The germline gives CDR1 MDHEN, CDR2 SYDVKM. The CDR3 consists of 12 residues.

The V gene is TRBV11-3, the J gene TRBJ2-7; tentatively, D is TRBD1 (7 bases). Trimming stripped 5 bases from V and 0 bases from J, with 11 bases between. The CDR3 contains 14 residues. Germline lookup yields CDR1 SGHNT and CDR2 YENEEA. CDR3 nucleotide sequence: TGTGCCAGCAGCCCAGGGGGGCCCTCCTACGAGCAGTACTTC. Translated: CASSPGGPSYEQYF. The variable domain in full, with the rest retrieved from reference TRBV11-3 and TRBJ2-7, is EAGVVQSPRYKIIEKKQPVAFWCNPISGHNTLYWYLQNLGQGPELLIRYENEEAVDDSQLPKDRFSAERLKGVDSTLKIQPAELGDSAVYLCASSPGGPSYEQYFGPGTRLTVT.

The chain has TRBV5-4 and TRBJ2-7, with 7 nucleotides matching TRBD2. The germline CDR1 and CDR2 sequences are SGHNT and YYREEE (reference sequence). J was trimmed by 6 bases and V by 1 base; bases with no gene match: 7. The CDR3 has 14 residues. As DNA, the CDR3 is TGTGCCAGCAGCTTGCGGGGAGGGCCGGGCGAGCAGTACTTC. The encoded protein is CASSLRGGPGEQYF.

The V gene is TRBV9, the J gene TRBJ2-7, with a weak D call TRBD1 (6 bases). CDR3 length equals 15 residues. Germline CDR1 is SGDLS and CDR2 is YYNGEE. Trimming left V 2 bases short and J 2 bases short, with 14 bases between. CDR3 protein: CASSVSWTETYEQYF. DNA of the CDR3: TGTGCCAGCAGCGTGTCGTGGACAGAGACCTACGAGCAGTACTTC. Full variable domain (missing parts from reference TRBV9 and TRBJ2-7): DSGVTQTPKHLITATGQRVTLRCSPRSGDLSVYWYQQSLDQGLQFLIQYYNGEERAKGNILERFSAQQFPDLHSELNLSSLELGDSALYFCASSVSWTETYEQYFGPGTRLTVT.

This clone has a single count. The gene calls are TRBV29-1 and TRBJ1-2; possibly TRBD1 for D (5 bases). V was pared by 2 bases and J by 8 bases, with 15 bases between. This CDR3 has 13 residues. CDR1 is SQVTM and CDR2 is ANQGSEA in the germline V gene. The CDR3 region is CSVELGGAGGYTF. CDR3 nucleotides: TGCAGCGTTGAACTGGGGGGTGCGGGGGGCTACACCTTC. Filled out from reference TRBV29-1 and TRBJ1-2, the complete variable domain reads SAVISQKPSRDICQRGTSLTIQCQVDSQVTMMFWYRQQPGQSLTLIATANQGSEATYESGFVIDKFPISRPNLTFSTLTVSNMSPEDSSIYLCSVELGGAGGYTFGSGTRLTVV.

CDR3 loop: CASSLAWREETQYF. CDR3 bases: TGTGCCAGCAGCTTAGCGTGGCGGGAAGAGACCCAGTACTTC. This rearrangement joins TRBV11-2 to TRBJ2-5; tentatively, D is TRBD2 (5 bases). The V gene lost 1 base and the J gene lost 3 bases, with 9 bases spanning the gap. The CDR3 runs 14 residues. The germline V gene has CDR1 SGHAT and CDR2 FQNNGV.

This chain links TRBV2 with TRBJ2-1; 13 nucleotides agree with TRBD2. Trimming took 8 bases from V and 4 from J; bases not matched to a gene: 5. CDR3 length: 15 amino acids. Looked up from germline, CDR1 is SNHLY and CDR2 is FYNNEI. CDR3 loop: CASGGGLAGYNEQFF. In DNA form, the CDR3 reads TGTGCCAGCGGCGGGGGACTAGCGGGATACAATGAGCAGTTCTTC. Full variable domain (missing parts from reference TRBV2 and TRBJ2-1): EPEVTQTPSHQVTQMGQEVILRCVPISNHLYFYWYRQILGQKVEFLVSFYNNEISEKSEIFDDQFSVERPDGSNFTLKIRSTKLEDSAMYFCASGGGLAGYNEQFFGPGTRLTVL.

The chain carries TRBV27 and TRBJ1-4, with a possible D match to TRBD1 (5 bases). CDR3 size: 14 residues. Trimming took off 6 bases at V and 6 bases at J, with 14 bases between the two ends. The germline CDR1 and CDR2 sequences are MNHEY and SMNVEV (reference sequence). CDR3 in DNA: TGTGCCAGCAGGGGGCCCGGGGGATATGAAAAACTGTTTTTT. This translates into CASRGPGGYEKLFF.

J is TRBJ2-2 and V is TRBV28, with D tentatively TRBD1 (6 bases). Germline V gives CDR1 MDHEN, CDR2 SYDVKM. Trimming pared 2 bases from V and 0 bases from J, leaving 16 bases between. The CDR3 has 18 amino acids. The CDR3 coding sequence is TGTGCCAGCAGTTTACCCTATGGGGGCCTTGCGAACACCGGGGAGCTGTTTTTT. Translation gives CASSLPYGGLANTGELFF.

The DNA for the CDR3 is TGTGCCAGCAGTGCGACCGGGTCCTCCTACAATGAGCAGTTCTTC. It codes for CASSATGSSYNEQFF. The rearrangement joins TRBV2 to TRBJ2-1; D gene ambiguous. This CDR3 region has 15 residues. V was cut by 4 bases and J by 0 bases, with 10 bases left in between. Germline V gives CDR1 SNHLY, CDR2 FYNNEI.

V gene TRBV2 combines with J gene TRBJ2-7; 10 bases line up with TRBD2. Losses at the gene ends were 0 bases for V and 6 bases for J; bases not matched to a gene: 14. This CDR3 region has 18 residues. From germline, CDR1 is SNHLY and CDR2 FYNNEI. For the CDR3, the DNA is TGTGCCAGCAGTGAAGCCCGGAGCGGGAGGGACCTCGCCCGCGAGCAGTACTTC. Its protein product is CASSEARSGRDLAREQYF.

This rearrangement joins TRBV4-1 to TRBJ1-1, with D unclear. Deletions cut 5 bases from V and 2 bases from J, with 15 bases between. This CDR3 has 15 amino acids. The germline gives CDR1 MGHRA, CDR2 YSYEKL. CDR3 nucleotides: TGCGCCAGCAGCACCCTTGGCCGGGGAAACACTGAAGCTTTCTTT. Protein sequence: CASSTLGRGNTEAFF.

The table lists this clone with a few counts. This CDR3 fails to terminate in the conserved phenylalanine or tryptophan, so it likely reflects a read error. CDR3: CATSAGGYEQYL. The CDR3 bases are TGTGCCACCAGCGCAGGGGGTTACGAGCAGTACCTC. The V and J genes are TRBV15 and TRBJ2-7; 7 positions agree with TRBD1. V was clipped by 5 bases and J by 4 bases; unmatched bases: 2. The germline CDR1 and CDR2 sequences are LNHNV and YYDKDF (reference sequence). The CDR3 runs 12 residues.

V usage is TRBV6-6 and J usage is TRBJ2-2, with D perhaps matching TRBD1 (6 bases). This CDR3 comprises 14 residues. The germline CDR1 and CDR2 sequences are MNHNY and SVGAGI (reference sequence). V gave up 5 bases and J gave up 5 bases, with 12 bases separating them. The CDR3 loop is CASSVKQGTGELFF. The DNA of the CDR3 is TGTGCCAGCAGTGTTAAACAGGGAACCGGGGAGCTGTTTTTT.

V gene TRBV21-1 combines with J gene TRBJ2-1; the DNA was not compared with TRBD2, the D call given in the table. TRBV21-1 is a pseudogene. This CDR3 is built from 12 residues. Here the CDR3 DNA reads TGTGCCAGCAGCCCTACTCAAGATGAGCAGTTCTTC. Its protein is CASSPTQDEQFF.

The chain has TRBV5-1 and TRBJ2-7; 12 bases agree with TRBD1. CDR1 and CDR2 (germline): SGHRS, YFSETQ. This CDR3 has 14 amino acids. After removal of 4 bases from V and 6 bases from J, the junction contained 5 bases not matched to a gene. In nucleotides, the CDR3 is TGCGCCAGCAGCGACGGGACAGGGGGCCGCGAGCAGTACTTC. Translation: CASSDGTGGREQYF.

This chain links TRBV5-5 with TRBJ2-7, with 7 bases identical to TRBD2. The CDR3 spans 13 residues. CDR1 and CDR2 from the germline V gene are SGHKS and YYEKEE (reference sequence). Unmatched junction bases numbered 6, after V lost 2 bases and J lost 7 bases. CDR3 sequence reads: CASSLGGGVEQYF. CDR3 DNA: TGTGCCAGCAGCTTAGGTGGGGGGGTGGAGCAGTACTTC.

The V call is TRBV2, the J call TRBJ2-5, with D perhaps TRBD2 (5 bases). Near its end, the DNA agrees better with TRBJ2-7, so the J call may be wrong. The CDR3 is 12 residues long. The germline CDR1 and CDR2 sequences are SNHLY and FYNNEI. In DNA, the CDR3 is TGTGCCAGCAACCTAGCTACCTACGAGCAGTACTTC. Translation gives CASNLATYEQYF.

This sequence joins TRBV7-2 and TRBJ1-5; D not certain. The CDR3 has 16 residues. From germline, CDR1 is SGHTA and CDR2 FQGNSA. The ends were cut back, 1 base at V and 6 bases at J, with 16 bases in the middle. This CDR3 reads CASSLVGRSGIQPQHF. The CDR3 coding sequence is TGTGCCAGCAGCTTAGTGGGTAGGTCGGGGATTCAGCCCCAGCATTTT.

The J gene is TRBJ1-1, the V gene TRBV19; D not resolved. Trimming left V 0 bases short and J 4 bases short, with 9 bases between. There are 14 residues in the CDR3. Looked up from germline, CDR1 is LNHDA and CDR2 is SQIVND (reference sequence). The CDR3, as DNA: TGTGCCAGTAGTATAGATCTGGAGGGCACTGAAGCTTTCTTT. The encoded protein is CASSIDLEGTEAFF.

CDR3: CASSIGPLGRNTIYF. In nucleotides, the CDR3 is TGTGCCAGCAGCATCGGACCCTTGGGGCGAAACACCATATATTTT. The chain links TRBV5-5 to TRBJ1-3, with TRBD1 as a possible D gene (5 bases). CDR1 is SGHKS, CDR2 YYEKEE, per germline (reference sequence). V lost 4 bases and J lost 5, with 16 bases in between. The CDR3 runs to 15 residues.

The V and J genes are TRBV9 and TRBJ2-1, with TRBD2 as a possible D gene (6 bases). The V end lost 1 base, the J end lost 9 bases, and 11 bases lay between the germline ends. CDR3 length equals 13 residues. Germline V CDR1 and CDR2: SGDLS, YYNGEE. The CDR3 region has the DNA TGTGCCAGCAGCGTAACGGGAGAGGGTGAGCAGTTCTTC. As protein: CASSVTGEGEQFF.

The CDR3 protein is CASSLDYEQYF. The CDR3 nucleotides are TGTGCCAGCAGTTTGGACTACGAGCAGTACTTC. The V gene is TRBV6-6, the J gene TRBJ2-5; no reliable D call. The J call is uncertain, as TRBJ2-7 better fits the DNA end. Germline CDR1 and CDR2: MNHNY and SVGAGI (reference sequence). The CDR3 spans 11 residues.

The chain employs TRBV5-1 and TRBJ1-2, with 8 bases matching TRBD1. V lost 0 bases, J lost 3 bases, and 7 bases stayed unmatched. Germline V gene data show CDR1 as SGHRS and CDR2 as YFSETQ. The CDR3 length is 16 residues. The CDR3 loop reads CASSLVETGVDYGYTF. The CDR3 DNA follows: TGCGCCAGCAGCTTGGTGGAGACAGGGGTGGACTATGGCTACACCTTC.